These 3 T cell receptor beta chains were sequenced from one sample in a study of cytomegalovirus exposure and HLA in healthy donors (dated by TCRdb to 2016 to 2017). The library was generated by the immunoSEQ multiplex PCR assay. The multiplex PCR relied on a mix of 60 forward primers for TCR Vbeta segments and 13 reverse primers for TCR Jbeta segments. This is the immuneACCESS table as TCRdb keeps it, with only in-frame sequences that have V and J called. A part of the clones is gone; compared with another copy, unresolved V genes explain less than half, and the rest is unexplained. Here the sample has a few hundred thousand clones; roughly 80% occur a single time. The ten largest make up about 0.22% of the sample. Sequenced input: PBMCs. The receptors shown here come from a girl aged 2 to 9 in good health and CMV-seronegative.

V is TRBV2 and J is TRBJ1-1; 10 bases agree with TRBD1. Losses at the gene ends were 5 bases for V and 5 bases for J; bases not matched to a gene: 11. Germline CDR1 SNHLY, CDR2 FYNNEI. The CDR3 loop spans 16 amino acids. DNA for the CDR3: TGTGCCAGCAGTCTGGAGACAGGGGGCGCGGGGACTGAAGCTTTCTTT. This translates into CASSLETGGAGTEAFF.

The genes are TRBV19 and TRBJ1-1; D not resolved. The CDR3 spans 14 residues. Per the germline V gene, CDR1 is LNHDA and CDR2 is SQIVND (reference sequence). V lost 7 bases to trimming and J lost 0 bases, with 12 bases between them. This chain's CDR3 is CASIRSGMNTEAFF. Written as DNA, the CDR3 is TGTGCCAGTATCCGGTCCGGGATGAACACTGAAGCTTTCTTT.

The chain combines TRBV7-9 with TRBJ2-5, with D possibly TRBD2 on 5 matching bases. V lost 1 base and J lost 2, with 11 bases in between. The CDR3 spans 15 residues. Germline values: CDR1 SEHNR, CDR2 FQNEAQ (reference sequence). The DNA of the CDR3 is TGTGCCAGCAGCTTAGGACGGGGTTCACAAGAGACCCAGTACTTC. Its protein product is CASSLGRGSQETQYF.